These 8 T cell receptor beta chains were sequenced from one sample in a study of CD8 T cells in ankylosing spondylitis. Study-level results: Characteristic, it appeared, of ankylosing spondylitis blood was a TCR beta motif of about eight highly homologous variants.

In TCRdb, the 5' RACE reads were re-called with MiXCR into one record per CDR3 protein. The table includes hundreds of thousands of distinct CDR3 sequences, around 11% detected once. These receptors' targets are unknown. Input material: blood, either unsorted or a sorted T cell fraction (not recorded which). The receptor source for this set is a male donor with ankylosing spondylitis.

This clonotype was detected a few times. The rearrangement links TRBV28 to TRBJ1-4; D unresolved. V gave up 6 bases and J gave up 1 base, with 9 bases separating them. This CDR3 comprises 14 residues. Germline V gene lookup returns CDR1 MDHEN and CDR2 SYDVKM. This CDR3 reads CASSTSGTNEKLFF. For the CDR3, the DNA is TGTGCCAGCAGCACCTCGGGAACTAATGAAAAACTGTTTTTT.

The rearrangement joins TRBV5-1 to TRBJ2-5, with TRBD2 as a possible D gene (6 bases). The V and J ends lost 1 base and 4 bases respectively, with 23 bases between them. The CDR3 is made up of 18 amino acids. CDR1 is SGHRS and CDR2 is YFSETQ in the germline V gene. The CDR3 DNA follows: TGCGCCAGCAGCTTGCGGTCTTGGGCTAGCGAAACCGGAGAGACCCAGTACTTC. It yields the protein CASSLRSWASETGETQYF.

J is TRBJ2-3 and V is TRBV7-3; tentative D call: TRBD1 (5 bases). Germline assignment: CDR1 SGHTA and CDR2 FQGTGA. There are 15 residues in the CDR3. The V end lost 2 bases, the J end lost 3 bases, and 12 bases lay between the germline ends. The CDR3 coding sequence is TGTGCCAGCAGCTTATTTGGGGCCTTTACAGATACGCAGTATTTT. Translation gives CASSLFGAFTDTQYF. Together with reference TRBV7-3 and TRBJ2-3, the CDR3 gives the full variable domain: GAGVSQTPSNKVTEKGKYVELRCDPISGHTALYWYRQSLGQGPEFLIYFQGTGAADDSGLPNDRFFAVRPEGSVSTLKIQRTERGDSAVYLCASSLFGAFTDTQYFGPGTRLTVL.

V is TRBV20-1 and J is TRBJ2-3; perhaps TRBD2 as D (7 bases). The CDR3 consists of 16 residues. Germline lookup yields CDR1 DFQATT and CDR2 SNEGSKA (reference sequence). V lost 3 bases and J 3 bases, leaving 19 bases between the germline ends. CDR3 loop: CSASGGAGLGTDTQYF. The CDR3 DNA is TGCAGTGCTAGTGGGGGGGCGGGTTTGGGGACAGATACGCAGTATTTT.

The table lists this clonotype with many counts. The chain couples TRBV4-2 to TRBJ2-3; 10 bases map to TRBD2. V was clipped by 10 bases and J by 5 bases; unmatched bases: 9. In germline, CDR1 is LGHNA, CDR2 YNFKEQ. The CDR3 has 14 amino acids. DNA of the CDR3: TGTGCCATCTCACGAGCGGGGGGGCGAGATACGCAGTATTTT. Translated, it gives CAISRAGGRDTQYF.

V usage is TRBV11-2 and J usage is TRBJ2-1, with a possible D match to TRBD2 (5 bases). Germline CDR1 SGHAT, CDR2 FQNNGV. The CDR3 has 15 amino acids. Deletions cut 2 bases from V and 5 bases from J, with 13 bases between. The CDR3 DNA follows: TGTGCCAGCAGCTTATTTCTAGCAGCAGACAATGAGCAGTTCTTC. As protein: CASSLFLAADNEQFF. The full variable domain, with the rest looked up from reference TRBV11-2 and TRBJ2-1, is EAGVAQSPRYKIIEKRQSVAFWCNPISGHATLYWYQQILGQGPKLLIQFQNNGVVDDSQLPKDRFSAERLKGVDSTLKIQPAKLEDSAVYLCASSLFLAADNEQFFGPGTRLTVL.

V and J are TRBV20-1 and TRBJ2-5; D ambiguous. V shed 1 base and J shed 9 bases, with 12 bases lying between them. Germline V gene data show CDR1 as DFQATT and CDR2 as SNEGSKA (reference sequence). CDR3 size: 12 residues. The CDR3 DNA sequence: TGCAGTGCTAGAGGTCCGGCAGGATCCCAGTACTTC. This sequence encodes CSARGPAGSQYF.

This clonotype was seen more than once but under ten times. The chain carries TRBV20-1 and TRBJ2-7, with D perhaps TRBD1 or TRBD2 (5 bases each). V was trimmed by 3 bases and J by 2 bases, leaving 14 bases between them. Germline values: CDR1 DFQATT, CDR2 SNEGSKA (reference sequence). The CDR3 loop spans 14 amino acids. The CDR3 DNA reads as TGCAGTGCTAGTCAGGGAGCCATCACCTACGAGCAGTACTTC. Protein: CSASQGAITYEQYF.